Below, 29 T cell receptor beta chains from the same sample are listed, as sequenced in a study of shared clonotypes between healthy human individuals. Assay: immunoSEQ multiplex PCR; the TCRdb copy retains only in-frame clones and omits some. The sample yields 520,000 or so clones, 79% seen once. Material for sequencing was PBMCs. These receptors were obtained from a woman aged 40 to 50 in good health. Some clones in this sample may be carry-over from other donors' samples.

Details on this clone: The sample contains more than one DNA sequence encoding this CDR3. V and J are TRBV18 and TRBJ2-5; D ambiguous. CDR3 length equals 13 residues. The V gene lost 1 base and the J gene lost 3 bases, with 6 bases spanning the gap. Germline CDR1 KGHSH, CDR2 LQKENI. CDR3 sequence reads: CASSPRQKETQYF. In DNA form, the CDR3 reads TGTGCCAGCTCACCACGTCAGAAAGAGACCCAGTACTTC. Full variable domain (rest looked up from reference TRBV18 and TRBJ2-5): NAGVMQNPRHLVRRRGQEARLRCSPMKGHSHVYWYRQLPEEGLKFMVYLQKENIIDESGMPKERFSAEFPKEGPSILRIQQVVRGDSAAYFCASSPRQKETQYFGPGTRLLVL.

J is TRBJ1-1 and V is TRBV2; TRBD1 matches 7 bases. The CDR3 spans 16 residues. Germline V gives CDR1 SNHLY, CDR2 FYNNEI. The V gene end was trimmed by 1 base and the J gene end by 1 base; junction bases not matched to a gene: 6. The CDR3 bases are TGTGCCAGCAGTGAAGAAGGGGGCCAGGGGAACACTGAAGCTTTCTTT. This translates into CASSEEGGQGNTEAFF.

This chain joins TRBV28 and TRBJ2-1; D call uncertain. Trimming stripped 6 bases from V and 6 bases from J, with 15 bases between. The CDR3 extends over 14 amino acids. Germline CDR1 reads MDHEN; CDR2 reads SYDVKM. In nucleotides, the CDR3 is TGTGCCAGCAGCCCCCCGCCCTTTGCCAATGAGCAGTTCTTC. Translation gives CASSPPPFANEQFF.

Remarks on this clone: This CDR3 is also generated by other DNA sequences in the sample. V and J are TRBV30 and TRBJ1-3; D unclear. V lost 1 base and J lost 0, with 7 bases in between. The CDR3 sequence is 14 residues long. Germline CDR1 GTSNPN, CDR2 SVGIG (reference sequence). The CDR3 spells CAWSAGSSGNTIYF. CDR3 DNA sequence: TGTGCCTGGAGTGCCGGGAGCTCTGGAAACACCATATATTTT.

The J gene is TRBJ1-2, the V gene TRBV11-2; D is undetermined. Germline assignment: CDR1 SGHAT and CDR2 FQNNGV. The V end lost 5 bases, the J end lost 2 bases, and 9 bases lay between the germline ends. The CDR3 consists of 13 residues. CDR3 DNA: TGTGCCAGCAGCGCCGGGAGGAACTATGGCTACACCTTC. It specifies CASSAGRNYGYTF. Full variable domain (rest looked up from reference TRBV11-2 and TRBJ1-2): EAGVAQSPRYKIIEKRQSVAFWCNPISGHATLYWYQQILGQGPKLLIQFQNNGVVDDSQLPKDRFSAERLKGVDSTLKIQPAKLEDSAVYLCASSAGRNYGYTFGSGTRLTVV.

The chain combines TRBV7-2 with TRBJ2-5, with 7 bases that match TRBD2. V was pared by 5 bases and J by 5 bases, with 5 bases of the junction left unmatched. Germline V gene sequence: CDR1 SGHTA, CDR2 FQGNSA. The CDR3 consists of 13 residues. The CDR3 DNA reads TGTGCCAGCAGCGTGACTAGCTATGAGACCCAGTACTTC. Protein: CASSVTSYETQYF.

The rearrangement uses TRBV5-7 and TRBJ1-1; D gene ambiguous. TRBV5-7 is treated as an ORF (open reading frame) with a function not yet certain. CDR3 length: 15 amino acids. Trimming took 8 bases from V and 0 from J, leaving 17 bases between them. The CDR3, as DNA: TGTGCCAGAGCCCGTATGATCCGCATGAACACTGAAGCTTTCTTT. Its protein is CARARMIRMNTEAFF.

This clone was seen a few times. The chain uses TRBV18 and TRBJ2-2; maybe TRBD1 (5 bases). Trimming pared 3 bases from V and 1 base from J, leaving 9 bases between. CDR3 length equals 15 residues. Germline lookup yields CDR1 KGHSH and CDR2 LQKENI. The CDR3 loop reads CASSPRQLNTGELFF. For the CDR3, the DNA is TGTGCCAGCTCACCCCGACAGCTGAACACCGGGGAGCTGTTTTTT.

V gene TRBV6-1 combines with J gene TRBJ2-7; D remains unclear. CDR1 MNHNS and CDR2 SASEGT come from the germline V gene. This CDR3 contains 17 residues. V lost 4 bases and J lost 0, with 19 bases in between. This CDR3 reads CASSVPPTKGSSYEQYF. DNA of the CDR3: TGTGCCAGCAGTGTTCCCCCAACTAAGGGTAGCTCCTACGAGCAGTACTTC.

This chain connects TRBV18 to TRBJ2-5, with TRBD1 matching over 9 bases. This CDR3 spans 12 amino acids. The germline gives CDR1 KGHSH, CDR2 LQKENI. J gave up 14 bases and V 6 bases, and 10 bases lay outside the gene matches. The chain's CDR3 is CASSPEGQGGYF. DNA of the CDR3: TGTGCCAGCTCGCCGGAGGGACAGGGTGGATACTTC. Looking up the rest from reference TRBV18 and TRBJ2-5 gives the full variable domain: NAGVMQNPRHLVRRRGQEARLRCSPMKGHSHVYWYRQLPEEGLKFMVYLQKENIIDESGMPKERFSAEFPKEGPSILRIQQVVRGDSAAYFCASSPEGQGGYFGPGTRLLVL.

This chain uses TRBV9 with TRBJ2-7, with 8 bases identical to TRBD2. Germline loops: CDR1 SGDLS, CDR2 YYNGEE. This CDR3 is 15 amino acids long. J lost 4 bases, V lost 0 bases, and 6 bases had no gene match. CDR3 in amino acids: CASSVGVSGAYEQYF. Here the CDR3 DNA reads TGTGCCAGCAGCGTAGGTGTTAGCGGGGCTTACGAGCAGTACTTC.

There are a few counts of this clone. The chain is built from TRBV2 and TRBJ1-1; D remains unclear. The germline V gene encodes CDR1 SNHLY and CDR2 FYNNEI. The V gene lost 1 base and the J gene lost 1 base, with 7 bases spanning the gap. This CDR3 spans 14 amino acids. The CDR3 DNA sequence: TGTGCCAGCAGTGAAGTAGGGCAGAACACTGAAGCTTTCTTT. Translated: CASSEVGQNTEAFF.

The rearrangement uses TRBV5-5 and TRBJ2-7; tentatively, D is TRBD1 or TRBD2 (5 bases each). V lost 0 bases and J lost 3, with 10 bases in between. Germline loops: CDR1 SGHKS, CDR2 YYEKEE (reference sequence). The CDR3 contains 14 residues. The CDR3 protein is CASSLAGTDYEQYF. CDR3 bases: TGTGCCAGCAGCTTGGCCGGGACGGACTACGAGCAGTACTTC.

The V and J genes are TRBV27 and TRBJ2-5, with 11 positions matching TRBD2. The end of the DNA aligns better with TRBJ2-7, so the J call may be wrong. The CDR3 runs to 17 residues. CDR1 MNHEY and CDR2 SMNVEV come from the germline V gene (reference sequence). The chain's CDR3 is CASSSLAGERRSYEQYF. The CDR3 DNA follows: TGTGCCAGCAGTTCACTAGCGGGAGAGCGAAGATCCTACGAGCAGTACTTC.

On this clone itself: A far larger clone is off by one base, so a read error is likely. This sample also contains other DNA sequences that code for the same CDR3. This chain joins TRBV7-2 and TRBJ1-1; D gene uncertain. The CDR3 covers 12 residues. The germline V and J ends were trimmed by 1 base and 2 bases, with 2 bases remaining between them. CDR1 SGHTA and CDR2 FQGNSA come from the germline V gene. CDR3 loop: CASSLVNTEAFF. CDR3 in DNA: TGTGCCAGCAGCTTAGTTAACACTGAAGCTTTCTTT.

The chain's CDR3 is CASSAGIRINQPQHF. In DNA, the CDR3 is TGCGCCAGCAGTGCGGGGATCCGAATCAATCAGCCCCAGCATTTT. The chain employs TRBV10-1 and TRBJ1-5; D call uncertain. The V end lost 4 bases, the J end lost 3 bases, and 13 bases lay between the germline ends. This CDR3 is built from 15 residues. CDR1 WNHNN and CDR2 SYGVQD come from the germline V gene (reference sequence).

V and J are TRBV14 and TRBJ2-1; TRBD2 agrees at 9 bases. V lost 6 bases to trimming and J lost 7 bases; unmatched junction nucleotides: 4. From germline, CDR1 is SGHDN and CDR2 FVKESK. This CDR3 is built from 13 residues. CDR3 region: CASRAGGRNEQFF. The CDR3 DNA reads TGTGCCAGCAGAGCGGGAGGACGGAATGAGCAGTTCTTC.

CDR3 residues: CASSFGLTYEQYF. CDR3 DNA sequence: TGTGCCAGCAGCTTCGGACTAACCTACGAGCAGTACTTC. The chain carries TRBV5-4 and TRBJ2-7, with D possibly matching TRBD2 (6 bases). The CDR3 covers 13 residues. V was trimmed by 2 bases and J by 2 bases, leaving 8 bases between them. Germline-derived CDR1 and CDR2 are SGHNT and YYREEE (reference sequence). Combining the CDR3 with reference TRBV5-4 and TRBJ2-7 gives the whole variable domain ETGVTQSPTHLIKTRGQQVTLRCSSQSGHNTVSWYQQALGQGPQFIFQYYREEENGRGNFPPRFSGLQFPNYSSELNVNALELDDSALYLCASSFGLTYEQYFGPGTRLTVT.

This clone was seen only once. This chain links TRBV11-2 with TRBJ1-1; D is unclear. The germline V and J ends were trimmed by 3 bases and 0 bases, with 8 bases remaining between them. There are 14 residues in the CDR3. In germline, CDR1 is SGHAT, CDR2 FQNNGV. The CDR3 loop is CASSFGIMNTEAFF. The CDR3 nucleotides read TGTGCCAGCAGCTTTGGGATTATGAACACTGAAGCTTTCTTT. The full variable domain, rest sourced from reference TRBV11-2 and TRBJ1-1, is EAGVAQSPRYKIIEKRQSVAFWCNPISGHATLYWYQQILGQGPKLLIQFQNNGVVDDSQLPKDRFSAERLKGVDSTLKIQPAKLEDSAVYLCASSFGIMNTEAFFGQGTRLTVV.

A remark on this clone: The junction does not match germline at one end; this may be a read error. The V and J genes are TRBV4-1 and TRBJ1-1, with 8 bases identical to TRBD1. The CDR3 has 16 amino acids. Germline loops: CDR1 MGHRA, CDR2 YSYEKL. The CDR3 sequence: CAGSHHGQGRNTEAFF. CDR3 nucleotides: TGCGCCGGCAGCCATCACGGACAGGGCCGGAACACTGAAGCTTTCTTT.

The V gene is TRBV5-1, the J gene TRBJ1-1; TRBD1 might be the D (5 bases). The V and J ends lost 3 bases and 1 base respectively, with 7 bases between them. The CDR3 is 13 residues long. Germline V gene sequence: CDR1 SGHRS, CDR2 YFSETQ. The CDR3 DNA reads as TGCGCCAGCAGCTCCAGGGCGAACACTGAAGCTTTCTTT. It yields the protein CASSSRANTEAFF.

The CDR3 reads CASSLRTQGWSYNEQFF. The DNA for the CDR3 is TGTGCCAGCAGCCTACGAACACAGGGTTGGTCCTACAATGAGCAGTTCTTC. This sequence joins TRBV5-6 and TRBJ2-1, with D maybe TRBD1 (6 bases). CDR1 and CDR2 from the germline V gene are SGHDT and YYEEEE. This CDR3 contains 17 residues. With 4 bases removed from V and 1 base from J, the gap between germline ends came to 18 bases.

Here the CDR3 reads CSVPGQGPNYGYTF. Here the CDR3 DNA reads TGCAGCGTTCCGGGACAGGGACCTAACTATGGCTACACCTTC. The chain joins TRBV29-1 to TRBJ1-2; 9 bases map to TRBD1. With 5 bases clipped from V and 0 bases from J, the junction kept 4 bases outside the gene matches. The CDR3 sequence is 14 residues long. In germline, CDR1 is SQVTM, CDR2 ANQGSEA.

DNA of the CDR3: TGTGCCAGCCAGGACAGGGGTGGCGAAAAACTGTTTTTT. Translated: CASQDRGGEKLFF. The V and J genes are TRBV6-5 and TRBJ1-4; 9 bases line up with TRBD1. This CDR3 comprises 13 residues. J gave up 8 bases and V 8 bases, and 6 bases lay outside the gene matches. Germline V gives CDR1 MNHEY, CDR2 SVGAGI.

This chain joins TRBV7-2 and TRBJ2-2; no firm D call. The length of the CDR3 is 14 residues. Germline V gene sequence: CDR1 SGHTA, CDR2 FQGNSA. V lost 8 bases and J lost 6, with 16 bases in between. This chain's CDR3 is CASQFRAQAGELFF. In nucleotides, the CDR3 is TGTGCCAGCCAATTCAGAGCGCAGGCCGGGGAGCTGTTTTTT.

This rearrangement joins TRBV7-3 to TRBJ2-7; TRBD1 agrees at 7 bases. This CDR3 has 14 residues. CDR1 and CDR2 from the germline V gene are SGHTA and FQGTGA. V lost 2 bases to trimming and J lost 5 bases; unmatched junction nucleotides: 6. Written as DNA, the CDR3 is TGTGCCAGCAGCTTAGACGACAGGGTGAACGAGCAGTACTTC. Protein sequence: CASSLDDRVNEQYF.

V gene TRBV19 combines with J gene TRBJ1-1; D gene unclear. This CDR3 region has 12 residues. Germline loops: CDR1 LNHDA, CDR2 SQIVND (reference sequence). V was clipped by 7 bases and J by 1 base, with 7 bases between them. CDR3 region: CASKRRNTEAFF. CDR3 sequence (DNA): TGTGCCAGTAAGCGACGGAACACTGAAGCTTTCTTT.

The chain combines TRBV4-1 with TRBJ1-4; 10 nucleotides match TRBD1. This CDR3 is 17 amino acids long. The V gene end was trimmed by 0 bases and the J gene end by 4 bases; junction bases not matched to a gene: 5. Germline CDR1 and CDR2: MGHRA and YSYEKL. The CDR3 nucleotides are TGCGCCAGCAGCCAAGAGGGGACAGGGGAATTTAATGAAAAACTGTTTTTT. As protein: CASSQEGTGEFNEKLFF.

V is TRBV7-3 and J is TRBJ2-1, with D possibly TRBD2 on 7 matching bases. Per the germline V gene, CDR1 is SGHTA and CDR2 is FQGTGA. The CDR3 is 14 amino acids. V was shortened by 5 bases and J by 9 bases, with 17 bases between the two germline ends. DNA for the CDR3: TGTGCCAGCAGCCCACTCAAGAGGGGGGGTGAGCAGTTCTTC. It translates to CASSPLKRGGEQFF.